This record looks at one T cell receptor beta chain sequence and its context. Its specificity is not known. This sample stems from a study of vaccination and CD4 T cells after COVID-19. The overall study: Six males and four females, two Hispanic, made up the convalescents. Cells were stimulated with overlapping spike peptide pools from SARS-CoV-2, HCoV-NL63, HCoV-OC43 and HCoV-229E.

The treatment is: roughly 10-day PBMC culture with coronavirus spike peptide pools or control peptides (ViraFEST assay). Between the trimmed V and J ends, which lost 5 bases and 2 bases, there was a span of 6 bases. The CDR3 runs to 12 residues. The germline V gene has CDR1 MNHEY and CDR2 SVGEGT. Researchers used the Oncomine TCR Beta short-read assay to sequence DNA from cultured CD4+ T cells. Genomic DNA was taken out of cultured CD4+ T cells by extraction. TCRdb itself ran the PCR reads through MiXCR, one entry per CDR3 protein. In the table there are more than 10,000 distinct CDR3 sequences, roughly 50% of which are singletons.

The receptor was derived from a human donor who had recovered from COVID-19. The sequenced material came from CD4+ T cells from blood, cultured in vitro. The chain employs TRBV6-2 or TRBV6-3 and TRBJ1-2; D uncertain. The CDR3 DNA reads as TGTGCCAGCAGTATGATGAACTATGGCTACACCTTC. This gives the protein CASSMMNYGYTF.